Listed below are T cell receptor beta chains from one sample, sequenced in a study of blood T cell repertoires in COVID-19. Here immunoSEQ multiplex PCR was the method, and the copy in TCRdb shows in-frame clones only, minus some. This sample yields more than 300,000 clones, of which around 87% are seen a single time; under 11% belongs to the top ten. Specimen: peripheral blood. The receptors were gathered from a woman aged 25 to 39 with COVID-19, enrolled during active disease. Each CDR3 is given with its conserved first and last residue. A D gene is named only where the DNA matches it firmly. Size is stated for part of the rows, as once, few or many counts, or as a class when the clone is expanded.

cdr3_aa: CASSPLRDSLYNEQFF; cdr3_nt: TGTGCCAGCTCACCGCTCCGGGACTCCCTCTACAATGAGCAGTTCTTC; v_call: TRBV18; j_call: TRBJ2-1; d_call: .; clone_size: .
cdr3_aa: CASSINRGNTEAFF; cdr3_nt: TGCGCCAGCAGCATCAACAGGGGGAACACTGAAGCTTTCTTT; v_call: TRBV5-1; j_call: TRBJ1-1; d_call: TRBD1; clone_size: .
cdr3_aa: CASSLIGQGTYEQYF; cdr3_nt: TGCGCCAGCAGCTTGATTGGACAGGGGACCTACGAGCAGTACTTC; v_call: TRBV5-1; j_call: TRBJ2-7; d_call: TRBD1; clone_size: once
cdr3_aa: CATSDPTGSGELFF; cdr3_nt: TGTGCCACCAGTGACCCCACAGGGTCCGGGGAGCTGTTTTTT; v_call: TRBV24-1; j_call: TRBJ2-2; d_call: .; clone_size: .
cdr3_aa: CASSQDHQGAAPLHF; cdr3_nt: TGTGCCAGCAGCCAAGATCACCAGGGGGCGGCACCCCTCCACTTT; v_call: TRBV3-1/TRBV3-2; j_call: TRBJ1-6; d_call: TRBD1; clone_size: .
cdr3_aa: CASSERQGTGANVLTF; cdr3_nt: TGTGCCAGCAGCGAACGACAGGGGACCGGGGCCAACGTCCTGACTTTC; v_call: TRBV9; j_call: TRBJ2-6; d_call: TRBD1; clone_size: .
cdr3_aa: CASSFETSYNEQFF; cdr3_nt: TGCGCCAGCAGCTTCGAGACTAGCTACAATGAGCAGTTCTTC; v_call: TRBV5-1; j_call: TRBJ2-1; d_call: .; clone_size: .
cdr3_aa: CASSLGTGSSYNEQFF; cdr3_nt: TGTGCCAGCAGTCTTGGGACAGGGAGCTCCTACAATGAGCAGTTCTTC; v_call: TRBV2; j_call: TRBJ2-1; d_call: TRBD1; clone_size: few
cdr3_aa: CASSIQGRNQPQHF; cdr3_nt: TGTGCCAGCAGTATACAGGGGCGGAATCAGCCCCAGCATTTT; v_call: TRBV28; j_call: TRBJ1-5; d_call: TRBD1; clone_size: .
cdr3_aa: CASLEDRVIEAFF; cdr3_nt: TGTGCCAGCTTAGAGGACAGGGTAATTGAAGCTTTCTTT; v_call: TRBV2; j_call: TRBJ1-1; d_call: TRBD1; clone_size: .
cdr3_aa: CASSLGSSDPYEQYF; cdr3_nt: TGCGCCAGCAGCTTGGGGTCTAGCGACCCCTACGAGCAGTACTTC; v_call: TRBV5-1; j_call: TRBJ2-7; d_call: .; clone_size: .
cdr3_aa: CASSLGDRGAEAFF; cdr3_nt: TGCGCCAGCAGCTTGGGAGACAGGGGAGCTGAAGCTTTCTTT; v_call: TRBV5-1; j_call: TRBJ1-1; d_call: TRBD1; clone_size: .
cdr3_aa: CASSYSTELEQYF; cdr3_nt: TGTGCCAGCAGTTACTCGACGGAGCTGGAGCAGTACTTC; v_call: TRBV6-5; j_call: TRBJ2-7; d_call: .; clone_size: .
cdr3_aa: CVSPGGPIYF; cdr3_nt: TGTGTGAGCCCGGGGGGTCCCATATATTTT; v_call: TRBV21-1; j_call: TRBJ1-3; d_call: .; clone_size: .
cdr3_aa: CASSVVGSSYEQYF; cdr3_nt: TGTGCCAGCAGCGTAGTCGGGAGCTCCTACGAGCAGTACTTC; v_call: TRBV9; j_call: TRBJ2-7; d_call: .; clone_size: .
cdr3_aa: CASSPLGGAVEKLFF; cdr3_nt: TGTGCCAGCTCACCACTCGGGGGAGCTGTAGAAAAACTGTTTTTT; v_call: TRBV18; j_call: TRBJ1-4; d_call: .; clone_size: .
cdr3_aa: CASSPNRDTEETQYF; cdr3_nt: TGTGCCAGCAGCCCGAATCGGGACACCGAAGAGACCCAGTACTTC; v_call: TRBV7-9; j_call: TRBJ2-5; d_call: .; clone_size: once
cdr3_aa: CASSQGRVSSYEQYF; cdr3_nt: TGTGCCAGCAGCCAAGGTCGGGTGAGCTCCTACGAGCAGTACTTC; v_call: TRBV11-2; j_call: TRBJ2-7; d_call: .; clone_size: .
cdr3_aa: CASSLGHEETQYF; cdr3_nt: TGTGCCAGCAGCTTAGGACACGAAGAGACCCAGTACTTC; v_call: TRBV7-6; j_call: TRBJ2-5; d_call: .; clone_size: .
cdr3_aa: CASSLEGSSGSSSEQFF; cdr3_nt: TGCGCCAGCAGCTTGGAGGGGTCTAGCGGGAGTTCTAGTGAGCAGTTCTTC; v_call: TRBV5-1; j_call: TRBJ2-1; d_call: TRBD2; clone_size: few
cdr3_aa: CASSESNREETQYF; cdr3_nt: TGCGCCAGCAGTGAGTCAAACAGGGAAGAGACCCAGTACTTC; v_call: TRBV10-2; j_call: TRBJ2-5; d_call: .; clone_size: .
cdr3_aa: CASSFGVAETQYF; cdr3_nt: TGTGCCAGCAGCTTCGGGGTAGCGGAGACCCAGTACTTC; v_call: TRBV11-3; j_call: TRBJ2-5; d_call: .; clone_size: .
cdr3_aa: CASSPPGTSLYNEQFF; cdr3_nt: TGTGCCAGCTCACCACCAGGGACTAGCCTCTACAATGAGCAGTTCTTC; v_call: TRBV18; j_call: TRBJ2-1; d_call: TRBD2; clone_size: .
cdr3_aa: CASSSTSASSYEQYF; cdr3_nt: TGTGCCAGCAGTTCGACTAGCGCCAGCTCCTACGAGCAGTACTTC; v_call: TRBV5-4; j_call: TRBJ2-7; d_call: TRBD2; clone_size: .
cdr3_aa: CASSPIARSRGEQYF; cdr3_nt: TGTGCCAGCAGCCCTATAGCGAGATCGAGAGGCGAGCAGTACTTC; v_call: TRBV7-9; j_call: TRBJ2-7; d_call: .; clone_size: once
cdr3_aa: CASREAGQGAVGYTF; cdr3_nt: TGTGCCAGCAGGGAAGCCGGACAGGGGGCTGTTGGCTACACCTTC; v_call: TRBV27; j_call: TRBJ1-2; d_call: TRBD1; clone_size: once
cdr3_aa: CASSETGHEQYF; cdr3_nt: TGCGCCAGCAGTGAAACAGGGCACGAGCAGTACTTC; v_call: TRBV10-1; j_call: TRBJ2-7; d_call: .; clone_size: .
cdr3_aa: CASSFGGFRNSPLHF; cdr3_nt: TGTGCCAGCAGTTTTGGGGGGTTCAGGAATTCACCCCTCCACTTT; v_call: TRBV28; j_call: TRBJ1-6; d_call: .; clone_size: many
cdr3_aa: CASSGTGIYGYTF; cdr3_nt: TGTGCCAGCAGCGGGACAGGGATCTATGGCTACACCTTC; v_call: TRBV2; j_call: TRBJ1-2; d_call: TRBD1; clone_size: .
cdr3_aa: CSGGGAEAFF; cdr3_nt: TGCAGTGGGGGAGGCGCTGAAGCTTTCTTT; v_call: TRBV20-1; j_call: TRBJ1-1; d_call: .; clone_size: .
cdr3_aa: CASSQDELAGKTGELFF; cdr3_nt: TGTGCCAGCAGCCAAGATGAGCTAGCGGGAAAGACCGGGGAGCTGTTTTTT; v_call: TRBV4-2; j_call: TRBJ2-2; d_call: TRBD2; clone_size: few
cdr3_aa: CASSLGLAGPSTDTQYF; cdr3_nt: TGTGCCAGCAGCCTTGGACTAGCGGGCCCTAGCACAGATACGCAGTATTTT; v_call: TRBV5-8; j_call: TRBJ2-3; d_call: TRBD2; clone_size: .
cdr3_aa: CATSPGRGDTEAFF; cdr3_nt: TGTGCCACCAGCCCAGGACGGGGAGACACTGAAGCTTTCTTT; v_call: TRBV24-1; j_call: TRBJ1-1; d_call: .; clone_size: .